The entry below gives a single T cell receptor (beta chain) sequence along with its context. The antigen is not known. The authors reverse transcribed all of the isolated RNA, so sequencing captured expressed TCRB transcripts. The table came from immunoSEQ multiplex PCR; TCRdb's copy has only in-frame clones and leaves some out. The table records roughly 610,000 clones, about a sixth of them present only once. This sample was included in a study of beta chain features in type 1 diabetes. Findings and caveats of the study: For Type 1 diabetes patients, all four CD4+ subsets carried TCRB CDR3s that were moderately but significantly shorter.

This CDR3 is built from 15 residues. Germline CDR1 and CDR2: SGHRS and YFSETQ. The V gene lost 4 bases and the J gene lost 7 bases, with 18 bases spanning the gap. Sample: naive CD4+ T cells from blood. This TCR was sampled from a young man in good health. This chain joins TRBV5-1 and TRBJ2-1; D might be TRBD2 (6 bases). As DNA, the CDR3 is TGCGCCAGCAGCCCGGGGAGCGCGAGCGGGAATGAGCAGTTCTTC. This encodes CASSPGSASGNEQFF.